Given below is one TCR beta chain in context. These data come from a study of blood T cell repertoires in COVID-19. Study in general: The United States, Italy and Spain provided the acute and convalescent COVID-19 samples.

Individuals aged about 18 to 95 years were recruited from 24 US areas. Cohorts were assigned according to the clinical history that participants reported. Germline CDR1 is MGHRA and CDR2 is YSYEKL. There are 19 residues in the CDR3. The ends lost 0 bases at V and 7 bases at J; junction bases unmatched: 9. Profiling relied on immunoSEQ multiplex PCR, and the TCRdb table lists in-frame clones only, not all of them. The table lists over 200,000 clones, approximately 86% of them singletons. The chain links TRBV4-1 to TRBJ2-2, with 15 positions matching TRBD2. This clonotype was obtained from a young man with acute COVID-19. The source material was PBMCs or T cells enriched from blood (not recorded which). This CDR3 reads CASSQDRTSGRALGGELFF. CDR3 coding DNA: TGCGCCAGCAGCCAAGATCGGACTAGCGGGAGGGCCTTGGGCGGGGAGCTGTTTTTT.